A selection of T cell receptor beta chains follows, all from one sample in a study of regulatory T cells in long-lasting Graves disease. TCRdb re-derived calls from the multiplex PCR reads in MiXCR, one entry per CDR3 protein. The table lists under 500,000 distinct CDR3 sequences, less than 25% of them singletons. Here the sequenced sample was peripheral blood mononuclear cells (PBMCs), taken when the disease was refractory, from a patient treated with antithyroid drugs. These receptors were collected from a female donor with Graves disease. Both conserved end residues are trimmed from each CDR3. D genes are given only for firm matches.

D gene	J gene	V gene	CDR3 protein
-	TRBJ1-6	TRBV20-1	SASSGGDSPLH
-	TRBJ1-6	TRBV10-3	AISDPGNRPLH
-	TRBJ1-2	TRBV28	ASSLPGDWPSGYT
TRBD2	TRBJ2-7	TRBV6-5	ASSYDSGSPYEQY
TRBD1	TRBJ1-1	TRBV28	ASSPGGIEVRPEAF
TRBD1	TRBJ2-7	TRBV6-1	ASGGTGNEQY
TRBD1	TRBJ1-5	TRBV25-1	ASSEHQGVIQH
-	TRBJ1-5	TRBV7-8	ASSSGPGVGQPQH
-	TRBJ2-2	TRBV5-1	ASSLDGGGTGELF
-	TRBJ1-6	TRBV20-1	SARLQSSYNSPLH
TRBD2	TRBJ2-2	TRBV11-2	ASSLGLAGGDTGELF
-	TRBJ2-2	TRBV12-3/TRBV12-4	ASRPGTAETGELF
-	TRBJ2-5	TRBV5-6	ASLPNQETQY
TRBD2	TRBJ2-4	TRBV6-2/TRBV6-3	ASSTAPLAGAQNFRY
-	TRBJ1-1	TRBV6-1	ASNTQIENTEAF
TRBD2	TRBJ2-5	TRBV11-2	ASSLRAGKEETQY
-	TRBJ2-7	TRBV5-1	ASSLGQSREQY
TRBD1	TRBJ1-4	TRBV6-1	ASRRTGADEKLF
TRBD1	TRBJ2-3	TRBV20-1	SAARDSKGADTQY
TRBD2	TRBJ2-7	TRBV6-2/TRBV6-3	ASSYPVTSGTVYEQY
-	TRBJ2-7	TRBV7-9	ASSSDMKIYEQY
-	TRBJ1-2	TRBV19	ASSMTETVGYT
-	TRBJ2-5	TRBV5-6	ASTWGNGETQY
TRBD2	TRBJ2-5	TRBV19	ASSMGTSEPETQY
-	TRBJ1-2	TRBV29-1	SVRLDYGYT
-	TRBJ1-5	TRBV28	ASSLGGRGPDQPQH
-	TRBJ2-5	TRBV10-3	AIGRGPETQY
-	TRBJ2-7	TRBV7-9	ASSFAVGDEQY
-	TRBJ2-7	TRBV10-3	AIRGGDYEQY
TRBD2	TRBJ2-1	TRBV20-1	SAREASGRPYNEQF
-	TRBJ2-5	TRBV15	ATGTGYQETQY
TRBD1	TRBJ1-1	TRBV19	ASNPDRGYTEAF
-	TRBJ1-2	TRBV29-1	SVKANYGYT
TRBD1	TRBJ2-7	TRBV5-6	ASSYPGTDYYEQY
TRBD1	TRBJ1-6	TRBV12-3/TRBV12-4	ASNIQGYNSPLH
TRBD1	TRBJ1-2	TRBV18	ASSPLTGYNYGYT
-	TRBJ1-5	TRBV19	ATKRGGSSNQPQH
-	TRBJ1-1	TRBV15	ATSRDVWTEAF
-	TRBJ2-3	TRBV10-3	AISESSPGGEDTQY
-	TRBJ2-7	TRBV6-1	ASSEAWTQTYEQY
TRBD1	TRBJ2-4	TRBV28	ASSQTGVAENIQY
-	TRBJ2-7	TRBV6-5	ASSYTRQVYEQY
TRBD1	TRBJ2-2	TRBV12-3/TRBV12-4	ASTPRTGGLGELF
-	TRBJ2-5	TRBV4-1	ASSQVGLGGGETQY
TRBD2	TRBJ2-1	TRBV2	ASSEWGGRGF
TRBD1	TRBJ1-1	TRBV7-2	ASSFTGGANTEAF
-	TRBJ1-6	TRBV3-1	ASSQDWSNSPLH
TRBD2	TRBJ2-7	TRBV5-1	ASSQREGPSYEQY
-	TRBJ2-2	TRBV18	ASSPRHLNTGELF
-	TRBJ2-7	TRBV2	ASSRDISSYEQY
-	TRBJ2-2	TRBV12-3/TRBV12-4	ASSFSQGRAGELF
TRBD1	TRBJ1-5	TRBV19	ASAGLGGFQPQH
-	TRBJ1-1	TRBV15	ATSRVVGQGITEAF
-	TRBJ2-7	TRBV6-1	ASLSDGFYEQY
-	TRBJ1-1	TRBV15	ATSRPRRGLNTEAF